The 28 T cell receptor beta chains presented below share a single source sample, sequenced in a study of T-cell memory formation after mild COVID-19. One entry per CDR3 protein, called by TCRdb with MiXCR from the 5' RACE reads. Among 300,000 to 350,000 distinct CDR3 sequences listed, 10% to 15% were seen once. The sample consisted of PBMCs or a T cell subset sorted from them (not recorded which). Receptor source: a man aged 18 to 29 who had mild COVID-19 (a few samples of this study predate the infection). Cell type and time point are not known.

This sequence joins TRBV12-3 or TRBV12-4 and TRBJ2-6; TRBD1 matches at 7 bases. Unmatched junction bases numbered 9, after V lost 3 bases and J lost 1 base. The CDR3 length is 18 residues. The DNA for the CDR3 is TGTGCCAGCAGTTTTGAGAGGGGGCGAAGGTCTGGGGCCAACGTCCTGACTTTC. This sequence encodes CASSFERGRRSGANVLTF.

The sample holds a few counts of this clonotype. The chain joins TRBV12-3 or TRBV12-4 to TRBJ1-2; D is uncertain. This CDR3 contains 13 residues. Trimming removed 7 bases at V and 3 bases at J, with 12 bases between. The CDR3 nucleotides read TGTGCCAGCATGAGCCCCCTATACTATGGCTACACCTTC. Translating it yields CASMSPLYYGYTF.

The gene calls are TRBV2 and TRBJ2-2; tentatively, D is TRBD2 (5 bases). The V end was cut by 7 bases, the J end by 0 bases, with 12 bases between. CDR3 size: 15 residues. The germline CDR1 and CDR2 sequences are SNHLY and FYNNEI. The CDR3 nucleotides read TGTGCCAGCACAAAGAGGACTTCGAACACCGGGGAGCTGTTTTTT. This gives the protein CASTKRTSNTGELFF.

V is TRBV3-1 and J is TRBJ2-5; D possibly corresponds to TRBD1 (7 bases). The CDR3 consists of 14 residues. CDR1 and CDR2 from the germline V gene are LGHDT and YNNKEL (reference sequence). Trimming left V 3 bases short and J 4 bases short, with 12 bases between. The CDR3 loop reads CASSQPGGGETQYF. The CDR3 region has the DNA TGTGCCAGCAGCCAGCCAGGGGGAGGAGAGACCCAGTACTTC.

The chain recombines TRBV12-3 or TRBV12-4 with TRBJ2-1, with 7 positions matching TRBD1. V was pared by 6 bases and J by 4 bases, with 9 bases of the junction left unmatched. The CDR3 sequence is 15 residues long. CDR3 in DNA: TGTGCCAGCAGGCGTAGGGGACAGCCTTACAATGAGCAGTTCTTC. As protein: CASRRRGQPYNEQFF.

The chain is built from TRBV6-5 and TRBJ1-1, with 9 bases matching TRBD1. After removal of 6 bases from V and 5 bases from J, the junction contained 13 bases not matched to a gene. CDR1 and CDR2 from the germline V gene are MNHEY and SVGAGI. CDR3 length: 16 amino acids. This chain's CDR3 is CASSSGQGPGRTEAFF. The CDR3 nucleotides read TGTGCCAGCAGCTCGGGACAGGGCCCGGGGAGAACTGAAGCTTTCTTT.

In this sample, this clonotype turned up a few times. J is TRBJ1-3 and V is TRBV29-1; D call uncertain. The germline V gene encodes CDR1 SQVTM and CDR2 ANQGSEA. The ends were cut back, 6 bases at V and 0 bases at J, with 12 bases in the middle. The CDR3 is 14 amino acids. The CDR3 bases are TGCAGCGTCCTGGACGCCCGCTCTGGAAACACCATATATTTT. Amino acid sequence: CSVLDARSGNTIYF.

The sample holds a few counts of this clonotype. This chain links TRBV4-1 with TRBJ2-7, with D tentatively TRBD2 (5 bases). V lost 3 bases and J 2 bases, leaving 17 bases between the germline ends. Germline V gene sequence: CDR1 MGHRA, CDR2 YSYEKL. The CDR3 loop spans 16 amino acids. CDR3 nucleotide sequence: TGCGCCAGCAGCCAGGCGCGCCGGGGTAGCGCCTACGAGCAGTACTTC. This translates into CASSQARRGSAYEQYF.

This clonotype was seen more than once but under ten times. This chain connects TRBV18 to TRBJ2-2, with 8 positions matching TRBD2. The V gene end was trimmed by 2 bases and the J gene end by 3 bases; junction bases not matched to a gene: 23. The CDR3 loop spans 22 amino acids. Germline V gene data show CDR1 as KGHSH and CDR2 as LQKENI. In nucleotides, the CDR3 is TGTGCCAGCTCACCAACCGACTCCGAATCTTACTCGGGGGGGAACGACACCGGGGAGCTGTTTTTT. It specifies CASSPTDSESYSGGNDTGELFF.

V and J are TRBV29-1 and TRBJ2-3; D unclear. Trimming took 3 bases from V and 6 from J, leaving 13 bases between them. The CDR3 is made up of 13 amino acids. The germline CDR1 and CDR2 sequences are SQVTM and ANQGSEA. The CDR3 DNA reads as TGCAGCGTTGACAGGCCTGCCGTCGATACGCAGTATTTT. Its translation is CSVDRPAVDTQYF.

This clonotype was counted only a few times. The chain recombines TRBV2 with TRBJ1-1; D not certain. The CDR3 covers 10 residues. Trimming cost V 3 bases and J 7 bases, with 3 bases left between them. Germline CDR1 SNHLY, CDR2 FYNNEI. This CDR3 is CASSDNEAFF. The CDR3 nucleotides are TGTGCCAGCAGTGATAATGAAGCTTTCTTT.

This clonotype was seen a handful of times. J is TRBJ2-1 and V is TRBV19; D gene ambiguous. V was cut by 4 bases and J by 0 bases, with 10 bases left in between. This CDR3 has 15 amino acids. The germline CDR1 and CDR2 sequences are LNHDA and SQIVND (reference sequence). CDR3 in DNA: TGTGCCAGTAGTAGGGCAGCCAGCTCCTACAATGAGCAGTTCTTC. Its protein is CASSRAASSYNEQFF.

A few counts support this clonotype. The chain links TRBV3-1 to TRBJ1-2; a weak D match, TRBD1 (5 bases). The CDR3 extends over 13 amino acids. CDR1 is LGHDT and CDR2 is YNNKEL in the germline V gene (reference sequence). Deletions cut 1 base from V and 8 bases from J, with 11 bases between. CDR3: CASSQGWGAGYTF. Here the CDR3 DNA reads TGTGCCAGCAGCCAAGGTTGGGGCGCGGGCTACACCTTC.

Written as DNA, the CDR3 is TGTGCCAGCAGGGCGACAGGGGAAGAAGAAAAACTGTTTTTT. Residues: CASRATGEEEKLFF. The genes are TRBV2 and TRBJ1-4, with 8 bases identical to TRBD1. V shed 6 bases, J shed 8 bases, and the junction held 8 bases outside the gene matches. CDR1 SNHLY and CDR2 FYNNEI come from the germline V gene. This CDR3 comprises 14 residues. Full variable domain (remainder filled in from reference TRBV2 and TRBJ1-4): EPEVTQTPSHQVTQMGQEVILRCVPISNHLYFYWYRQILGQKVEFLVSFYNNEISEKSEIFDDQFSVERPDGSNFTLKIRSTKLEDSAMYFCASRATGEEEKLFFGSGTQLSVL.

This clonotype turned up a few times. This sequence joins TRBV27 and TRBJ1-6; no clear D gene. This CDR3 comprises 16 residues. V was clipped by 4 bases and J by 0 bases, with 10 bases between them. Germline lookup yields CDR1 MNHEY and CDR2 SMNVEV (reference sequence). The DNA of the CDR3 is TGTGCCAGCAGTTCACCACAGAGCTCCTATAATTCACCCCTCCACTTT. This encodes CASSSPQSSYNSPLHF.

This clonotype has only one observation. The chain links TRBV20-1 to TRBJ1-2; D is uncertain. Trimming removed 5 bases from V and 5 bases from J, with 18 bases in between. Germline V lookup: CDR1 DFQATT, CDR2 SNEGSKA (reference sequence). This CDR3 has 14 amino acids. The CDR3 protein is CSALGPPPVYGYTF. CDR3 coding DNA: TGCAGTGCTCTCGGACCTCCGCCCGTTTATGGCTACACCTTC.

This clonotype has a handful of counts. The genes are TRBV20-1 and TRBJ2-3, with D perhaps TRBD1 or TRBD2 (6 bases each). This CDR3 spans 13 amino acids. Germline assignment: CDR1 DFQATT and CDR2 SNEGSKA (reference sequence). The germline V and J ends were trimmed by 6 bases and 6 bases, with 16 bases remaining between them. CDR3 in amino acids: CSARNGGGDTQYF. CDR3 nucleotide sequence: TGCAGTGCCCGAAACGGGGGCGGGGATACGCAGTATTTT.

This clonotype turned up a few times. At one end the junction does not follow the germline gene, possibly because of a read error. The V call is TRBV15, the J call TRBJ1-2; tentatively, D is TRBD1 (5 bases). The CDR3 has 16 residues. Germline CDR1 and CDR2: LNHNV and YYDKDF (reference sequence). In nucleotides, the CDR3 is TGTGCCACCAGCTCGTCCGGGGGATCAGTGAACTCTGGCTACACCTTC. This sequence encodes CATSSSGGSVNSGYTF.

This clonotype was observed a few times. The CDR3 is CASSDAGTGANEQFF. Here the CDR3 DNA reads TGTGCCAGCAGTGACGCCGGGACAGGGGCCAATGAGCAGTTCTTC. This sequence joins TRBV6-6 and TRBJ2-1; 10 bases map to TRBD1. This CDR3 has 15 amino acids. The J segment lost 6 bases and the V segment lost 5 bases, leaving 7 bases of the junction unmatched. CDR1 and CDR2 from the germline V gene are MNHNY and SVGAGI (reference sequence).

This clonotype showed up just a few times. The V call is TRBV5-4, the J call TRBJ1-1; D is perhaps TRBD1 (6 bases). Deletions cut 0 bases from V and 5 bases from J, with 14 bases between. Germline V gene data show CDR1 as SGHNT and CDR2 as YYREEE (reference sequence). This CDR3 spans 15 amino acids. CDR3 nucleotides: TGTGCCAGCAGCTTGGATGCGGGGGCGGGGACTGAAGCTTTCTTT. It codes for CASSLDAGAGTEAFF. Full variable domain (rest looked up from reference TRBV5-4 and TRBJ1-1): ETGVTQSPTHLIKTRGQQVTLRCSSQSGHNTVSWYQQALGQGPQFIFQYYREEENGRGNFPPRFSGLQFPNYSSELNVNALELDDSALYLCASSLDAGAGTEAFFGQGTRLTVV.

This clonotype was seen only a few times. The chain joins TRBV28 to TRBJ2-3, with 7 bases fitting TRBD1. From germline, CDR1 is MDHEN and CDR2 SYDVKM. Losses at the gene ends were 7 bases for V and 5 bases for J; bases not matched to a gene: 15. The CDR3 totals 16 residues. This CDR3 is CASTAPGQVGRDTQYF. The DNA for the CDR3 is TGTGCCAGCACCGCCCCCGGACAGGTTGGCCGAGATACGCAGTATTTT.

This clonotype was seen more than once but under ten times. The chain combines TRBV24-1 with TRBJ2-2; D not certain. V lost 8 bases, J lost 8 bases, and 8 bases lay in between. CDR1 and CDR2 (germline): KGHDR, SFDVKD. The CDR3 is 11 amino acids. The CDR3 sequence: CATTKLGELFF. As DNA, the CDR3 is TGTGCCACCACAAAACTTGGGGAGCTGTTTTTT.

V gene TRBV5-1 combines with J gene TRBJ2-3; TRBD1 agrees at 9 bases. This CDR3 contains 17 residues. The V and J ends lost 1 base and 3 bases, in that order; junction bases with no gene match: 9. Germline assignment: CDR1 SGHRS and CDR2 YFSETQ. Here the CDR3 reads CASSLHGDRVITDTQYF. CDR3 DNA sequence: TGCGCCAGCAGCTTGCACGGGGACAGGGTGATAACAGATACGCAGTATTTT. The entire variable domain, with the rest obtained from reference TRBV5-1 and TRBJ2-3, is as follows: KAGVTQTPRYLIKTRGQQVTLSCSPISGHRSVSWYQQTPGQGLQFLFEYFSETQRNKGNFPGRFSGRQFSNSRSEMNVSTLELGDSALYLCASSLHGDRVITDTQYFGPGTRLTVL.

This clonotype was detected a few times. V gene TRBV4-1 combines with J gene TRBJ2-6; 8 bases map to TRBD1. The CDR3 has 16 amino acids. From germline, CDR1 is MGHRA and CDR2 YSYEKL. The J segment lost 0 bases and the V segment lost 5 bases, leaving 3 bases of the junction unmatched. CDR3 nucleotides: TGCGCCAGCAGCGGACAGGGAAGCTCTGGGGCCAACGTCCTGACTTTC. Its protein is CASSGQGSSGANVLTF.

This clonotype was observed a few times. The chain employs TRBV24-1 and TRBJ2-1; 9 nucleotides line up with TRBD1. Per the germline V gene, CDR1 is KGHDR and CDR2 is SFDVKD. V was pared by 4 bases and J by 7 bases, with 10 bases of the junction left unmatched. The CDR3 spans 16 residues. CDR3 nucleotide sequence: TGTGCCACCAGTGACTTACCGGGACAGGGAGAGAATGAGCAGTTCTTC. This encodes CATSDLPGQGENEQFF.

The chain couples TRBV27 to TRBJ2-1; no clear D. V dropped 3 bases and J dropped 5 bases, with 17 bases sitting between them. Germline V gives CDR1 MNHEY, CDR2 SMNVEV (reference sequence). The CDR3 loop spans 16 amino acids. The CDR3 DNA follows: TGTGCCAGCAGTTTTAGAGGCTATTTGGGCCACAATGAGCAGTTCTTC. This encodes CASSFRGYLGHNEQFF.

The gene calls are TRBV6-6 and TRBJ2-3, with D perhaps matching TRBD1 or TRBD2 (7 bases each). This CDR3 has 15 residues. V was pared by 0 bases and J by 7 bases, with 14 bases between. From germline, CDR1 is MNHNY and CDR2 SVGAGI (reference sequence). CDR3 nucleotides: TGTGCCAGCAGTTACTCCCAGGGGGGGGGTCATACGCAGTATTTT. Amino acids: CASSYSQGGGHTQYF.

The J gene is TRBJ1-5, the V gene TRBV4-3; D is unclear. The V gene lost 0 bases and the J gene lost 1 base, with 7 bases spanning the gap. There are 15 residues in the CDR3. Germline CDR1 is LGHNA and CDR2 is YSLEER. The CDR3 loop reads CASSQDVVSNQPQHF. CDR3 bases: TGCGCCAGCAGCCAAGATGTGGTGAGCAATCAGCCCCAGCATTTT.